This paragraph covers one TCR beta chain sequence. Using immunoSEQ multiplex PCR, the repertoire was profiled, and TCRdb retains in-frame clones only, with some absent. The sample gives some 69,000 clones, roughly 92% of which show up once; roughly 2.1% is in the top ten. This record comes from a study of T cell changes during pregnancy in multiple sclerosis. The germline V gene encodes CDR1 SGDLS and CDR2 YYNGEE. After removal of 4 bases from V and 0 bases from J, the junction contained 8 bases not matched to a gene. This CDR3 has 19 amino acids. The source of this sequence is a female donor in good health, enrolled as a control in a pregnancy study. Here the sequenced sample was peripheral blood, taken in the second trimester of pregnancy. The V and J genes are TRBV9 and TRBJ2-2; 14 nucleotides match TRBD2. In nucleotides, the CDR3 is TGTGCCAGCAGCCCGGGACTAGCGGGGGCCGTCGCGAACACCGGGGAGCTGTTTTTT. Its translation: CASSPGLAGAVANTGELFF.